The 9 T cell receptor beta chains below come from one sample, sequenced in a study of shared clonotypes between healthy human individuals. The data were produced by immunoSEQ multiplex PCR, yet TCRdb's version contains in-frame clones alone and is incomplete. The data contain about 2.4 million clones, around 94% of them singletons. The specimen was naive CD4+ T cells sorted from blood. Subset: CD45RA+ positively selected. Receptor source: a man younger than 35 in good health.

To note about this clone: Other nucleotide sequences in the sample specify the same CDR3. The J gene is TRBJ2-2, the V gene TRBV10-3, with 10 positions matching TRBD1. The CDR3 is made up of 15 amino acids. The V and J ends lost 5 bases and 3 bases, in that order; junction bases with no gene match: 3. The germline CDR1 and CDR2 sequences are ENHRY and SYGVKD. CDR3 bases: TGTGCCATCAGTCCCGGGACAGGGGACACCGGGGAGCTGTTTTTT. This sequence encodes CAISPGTGDTGELFF.

The gene calls are TRBV30 and TRBJ1-4, with 8 nucleotides matching TRBD1. Germline trimming cut 4 bases from V and 7 bases from J; bases unmatched to any gene: 5. Germline V lookup: CDR1 GTSNPN, CDR2 SVGIG (reference sequence). The CDR3 sequence is 13 residues long. This CDR3 is CAWNQGAAEKLFF. CDR3 in DNA: TGTGCCTGGAACCAGGGGGCTGCTGAAAAACTGTTTTTT.

This clone was seen once. This chain uses TRBV10-3 with TRBJ2-2, with unresolved D. The CDR3 covers 14 residues. V was cut by 4 bases and J by 4 bases, with 10 bases left in between. The germline gives CDR1 ENHRY, CDR2 SYGVKD. The CDR3 DNA reads as TGTGCCATCAGTGCTAGGTCAACCACCGGGGAGCTGTTTTTT. Translating gives CAISARSTTGELFF.

J is TRBJ1-2 and V is TRBV4-1; perhaps TRBD1 as D (5 bases). Per the germline V gene, CDR1 is MGHRA and CDR2 is YSYEKL. The CDR3 sequence is 12 residues long. V gave up 1 base and J gave up 6 bases, with 6 bases separating them. The CDR3 DNA sequence: TGCGCCAGCAGCCAAGGGGGGAATGGCTACACCTTC. This encodes CASSQGGNGYTF.

The chain has TRBV29-1 and TRBJ1-2, with D possibly TRBD1 on 6 matching bases. Trimming took 7 bases from V and 6 from J, leaving 18 bases between them. The CDR3 has 13 residues. CDR1 and CDR2 from the germline V gene are SQVTM and ANQGSEA. The DNA for the CDR3 is TGCAGCGGTCGGACAGCTATCGGCGATGGCTACACCTTC. This codes for CSGRTAIGDGYTF.

This rearrangement joins TRBV6-5 to TRBJ1-5; no reliable D call. This CDR3 contains 14 residues. Germline-derived CDR1 and CDR2 are MNHEY and SVGAGI. Between the trimmed V and J ends, which lost 5 bases and 6 bases, there was a span of 14 bases. This chain's CDR3 is CASSVGAAGQPQHF. CDR3 coding DNA: TGTGCCAGCAGTGTTGGTGCGGCAGGTCAGCCCCAGCATTTT.

The genes are TRBV6-5 and TRBJ1-1; D remains unclear. CDR3 length equals 15 residues. V was trimmed by 0 bases and J by 1 base, leaving 9 bases between them. Germline loops: CDR1 MNHEY, CDR2 SVGAGI. The CDR3 reads CASSYSRWENTEAFF. Here the CDR3 DNA reads TGTGCCAGCAGTTACTCCAGGTGGGAGAACACTGAAGCTTTCTTT.

This rearrangement joins TRBV28 to TRBJ1-1; D unclear. The length of the CDR3 is 12 residues. Germline V gives CDR1 MDHEN, CDR2 SYDVKM. Trimming shortened V by 4 bases and J by 7 bases, and 10 bases separated the two germline ends. The CDR3 spells CASSWETGEAFF. DNA of the CDR3: TGTGCCAGCAGTTGGGAGACGGGTGAAGCTTTCTTT.

This chain uses TRBV5-6 with TRBJ1-2; no clear D. The CDR3 contains 15 residues. Per the germline V gene, CDR1 is SGHDT and CDR2 is YYEEEE. V was cut by 0 bases and J by 1 base, with 10 bases left in between. CDR3 sequence: CASSLDSNYNYGYTF. CDR3 in DNA: TGTGCCAGCAGCTTGGACAGTAATTATAACTATGGCTACACCTTC.